The rows below give T cell receptor beta chains drawn from one sample of a study of early T cells in non-severe SARS-CoV-2 infection. TCRdb re-called the 5' RACE reads with MiXCR, one entry per CDR3 protein. This repertoire shows roughly 70,000 distinct CDR3 sequences, less than 20% found once; its top ten account for 7.5% to 10%. The sample consisted of whole blood, taken at baseline. Source of these receptors: an adult who was a healthcare worker with PCR-confirmed SARS-CoV-2 infection or an uninfected control (not recorded which). Both conserved end residues are part of each CDR3. Fields, in order: D gene, J gene, clone size, V gene, CDR3 DNA, CDR3 protein. A D gene is named only where the DNA matches it firmly. For some rows the clone size is stated as once, few or many, or as a class when expanded; others skip it.

TRBD1 TRBJ2-3 . TRBV20-1 TGCAGTGCGATCCGGGACAGTTCGTTAGTCTCAGATACGCAGTATTTT CSAIRDSSLVSDTQYF
TRBD2 TRBJ2-1 . TRBV12-3/TRBV12-4 TGTGCCAGCAGGACTAGCGGGAATCTTAATGAGCAGTTCTTC CASRTSGNLNEQFF
. TRBJ1-1 . TRBV6-5 TGTGCCAGCCGCGGGCGGGATGAGAACACTGAAGCTTTCTTT CASRGRDENTEAFF
TRBD1 TRBJ1-2 few TRBV7-6 TGTGCCAGCAGCCCGAGGGACAGGGAAGGCTACACCTTC CASSPRDREGYTF
. TRBJ1-5 many TRBV5-1 TGCGCCAGCAGCTCCGAAGGGGCTGGCAATCAGCCCCAGCATTTT CASSSEGAGNQPQHF
. TRBJ2-3 . TRBV20-1 TGCAGTGCCACACCCGGGGGCCGTTATCCAGATACGCAGTATTTT CSATPGGRYPDTQYF
TRBD1 TRBJ1-1 few TRBV2 TGTGCCAGCAGTCGGGACAGTTTAACTGAAGCTTTCTTT CASSRDSLTEAFF
TRBD2 TRBJ2-1 few TRBV6-5 TGTGCCAGCAGGCGGACTAGCGGGGGTTACAATGAGCAGTTCTTC CASRRTSGGYNEQFF
. TRBJ2-3 . TRBV7-8 TGTGCCAGCAGCTCGGACTCCCGCACAGATACGCAGTATTTT CASSSDSRTDTQYF
. TRBJ2-7 . TRBV14 TGTGCCAGCAGCCAAGCCCAATACGAGCAGTACTTC CASSQAQYEQYF
. TRBJ2-1 many TRBV11-2 TGTGCCAGCAGCTTATCGACGCTCGGGCGAGAGCAGTTCTTC CASSLSTLGREQFF
. TRBJ1-5 . TRBV19 TGTGCCAGTAGTACCGGACATAATAGCAATCAGCCCCAGCATTTT CASSTGHNSNQPQHF
TRBD1 TRBJ2-1 few TRBV19 TGTGCCAGTAGTGACGCGGGACAGGGGAGGAATGAGCAGTTCTTC CASSDAGQGRNEQFF
TRBD1 TRBJ1-5 . TRBV3-1 TGTGCCAGCAGCGCGACAGGGCTTAGCAATCAGCCCCAGCATTTT CASSATGLSNQPQHF
TRBD1 TRBJ2-1 . TRBV7-2 TGTGCCAGCAGCTCGAGACAGGGTATGTACAATGAGCAGTTCTTC CASSSRQGMYNEQFF
. TRBJ2-1 . TRBV11-2 TGTGCCAGCAGCTCCCTTGGGTATGAGCAGTTCTTC CASSSLGYEQFF
. TRBJ2-3 . TRBV7-2 TGTGCCAGCAGCTACGGAAGTGATACGCAGTATTTT CASSYGSDTQYF
TRBD1 TRBJ2-5 . TRBV2 TGTGCCAGCAGTGAGACGACAGGGGGCACAGAGACCCAGTACTTC CASSETTGGTETQYF
TRBD2 TRBJ2-1 few TRBV4-1 TGCGCCAGCAGCCAAGATAGCGGGAGTTGGTACAATGAGCAGTTCTTC CASSQDSGSWYNEQFF
TRBD2 TRBJ2-7 . TRBV28 TGTGCCAGCAGTTTCCCGCTAGCGGGAAGGTCCTACGAGCAGTACTTC CASSFPLAGRSYEQYF
. TRBJ1-2 . TRBV6-5 TGTGCCAGCAGTTACCTGGGCGTTGGCTACACCTTC CASSYLGVGYTF
. TRBJ2-1 many TRBV11-2 TGTGCCAGCAGCTTAAGTGGACCATCCTACAATGAGCAGTTCTTC CASSLSGPSYNEQFF
. TRBJ1-1 many TRBV9 TGTGCCAGCAGCGTAGAGGGACCGCTAATGAACACTGAAGCTTTCTTT CASSVEGPLMNTEAFF
. TRBJ1-5 few TRBV6-2/TRBV6-3 TGTGCCAGCACCCATATCCCGGGGCGAGTCAATCAGCCCCAGCATTTT CASTHIPGRVNQPQHF
. TRBJ2-5 few TRBV11-2 TGTGCCAGCAGCTTATTAAGAGAGGCCCAGTACTTC CASSLLREAQYF
TRBD1 TRBJ2-2 many TRBV28 TGTGCCAGTATCTCCACCGGGACAGGCACCGGGGAGCTGTTTTTT CASISTGTGTGELFF
. TRBJ2-6 . TRBV9 TGTGCCAGCAGCGCAGGGACACTCGGGGCCAACGTCCTGACTTTC CASSAGTLGANVLTF
. TRBJ1-2 few TRBV12-3/TRBV12-4 TGTGCCAGCACCCAGTCGGGGGCAGGTGGCTACACCTTC CASTQSGAGGYTF
. TRBJ2-3 . TRBV28 TGTGCCAGCAGTAGGGGGGGCACAGATACGCAGTATTTT CASSRGGTDTQYF
. TRBJ2-6 few TRBV29-1 TGCAGCGCCGAGCAGGGGGCCAACGTCCTGACTTTC CSAEQGANVLTF